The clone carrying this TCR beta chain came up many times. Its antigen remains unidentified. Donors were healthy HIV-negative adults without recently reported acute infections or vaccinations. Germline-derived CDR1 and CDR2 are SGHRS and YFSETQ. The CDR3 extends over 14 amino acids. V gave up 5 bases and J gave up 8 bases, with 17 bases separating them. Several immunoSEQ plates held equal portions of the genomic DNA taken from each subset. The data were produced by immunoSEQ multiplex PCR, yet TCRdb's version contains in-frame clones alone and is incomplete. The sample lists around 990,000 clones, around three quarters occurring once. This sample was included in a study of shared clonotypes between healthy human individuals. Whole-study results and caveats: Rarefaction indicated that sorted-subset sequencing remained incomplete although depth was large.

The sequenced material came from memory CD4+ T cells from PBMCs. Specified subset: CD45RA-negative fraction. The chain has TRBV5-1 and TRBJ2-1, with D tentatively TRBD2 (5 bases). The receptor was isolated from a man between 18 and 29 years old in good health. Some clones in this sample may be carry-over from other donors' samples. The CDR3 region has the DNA TGCGCCAGCAGGCTTTCTCGGCCGAGGGATGAGCAGTTCTTC. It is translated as CASRLSRPRDEQFF.